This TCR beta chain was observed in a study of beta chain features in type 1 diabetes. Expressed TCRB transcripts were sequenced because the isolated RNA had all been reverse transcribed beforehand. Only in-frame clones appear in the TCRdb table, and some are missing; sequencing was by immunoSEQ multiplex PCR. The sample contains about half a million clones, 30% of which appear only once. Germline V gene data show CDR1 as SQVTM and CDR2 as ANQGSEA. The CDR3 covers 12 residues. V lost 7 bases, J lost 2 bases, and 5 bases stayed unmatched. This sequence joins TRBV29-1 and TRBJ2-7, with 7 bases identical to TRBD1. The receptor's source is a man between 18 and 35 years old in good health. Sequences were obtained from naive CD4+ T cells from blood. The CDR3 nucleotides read TGCAGCGCCCGGGACAGAGCCTACGAGCAGTACTTC. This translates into CSARDRAYEQYF.